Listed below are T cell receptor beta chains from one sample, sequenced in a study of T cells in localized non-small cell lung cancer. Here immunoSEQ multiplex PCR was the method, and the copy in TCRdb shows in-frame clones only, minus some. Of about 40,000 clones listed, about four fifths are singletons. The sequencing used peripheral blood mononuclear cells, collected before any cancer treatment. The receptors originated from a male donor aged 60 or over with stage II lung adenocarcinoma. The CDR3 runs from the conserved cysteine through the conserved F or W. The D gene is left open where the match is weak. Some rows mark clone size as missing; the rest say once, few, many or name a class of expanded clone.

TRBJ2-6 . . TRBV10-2 TGCGCCAGCAGTGAGTCGATGGGGGGTAGCCTCTCTGGGGCCAACGTCCTGACTTTC CASSESMGGSLSGANVLTF
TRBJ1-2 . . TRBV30 TGTGCCTGGAGTGTACGTAGAGGGCCGGGCGGCTACACCTTC CAWSVRRGPGGYTF
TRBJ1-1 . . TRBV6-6 TGTGCCAGCAGTTACAACGGGCAGATGAACACTGAAGCTTTCTTT CASSYNGQMNTEAFF
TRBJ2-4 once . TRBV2 TGTGCCAGCAGTGAAATCCTGGATGGGGCCAAAAACATTCAGTACTTC CASSEILDGAKNIQYF
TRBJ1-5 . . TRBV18 TGTGCCAGCTCACCCCGAGACCCAAAAGGTGATCAGCCCCAGCATTTT CASSPRDPKGDQPQHF
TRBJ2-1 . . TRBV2 TGTGCCAGCAGTGAGTCACACAATGAGCAGTTCTTC CASSESHNEQFF
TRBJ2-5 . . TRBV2 TGTGCCAGCAGTGAAGGTCTGGGCGGGATTCGGGAGACCCAGTACTTC CASSEGLGGIRETQYF
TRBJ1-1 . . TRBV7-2 TGTGCCAGCAGCTTAGATGACAGGAAGGCTTTCTTT CASSLDDRKAFF
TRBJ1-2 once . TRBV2 TGTGCCAGCAGTGCCCGGGACACTGGACTTGGCTACACCTTC CASSARDTGLGYTF
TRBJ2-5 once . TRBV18 TGTGCCAGCTCACCCACGACCCCCTCTAGTTCAGAGACCCAGTACTTC CASSPTTPSSSETQYF
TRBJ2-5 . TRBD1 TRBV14 TGTGCCAGCAGCCGTGGGACAGGGGCCCAAGAGACCCAGTACTTC CASSRGTGAQETQYF
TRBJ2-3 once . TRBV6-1 TGTGCCAGCAGTGAAGAGAATCTAGATACGCAGTATTTT CASSEENLDTQYF
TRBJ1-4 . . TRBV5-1 TGCGCCAGCAGCTTTAATCTGGACATTGGCCCCAGGGCAACTAATGAAAAACTGTTTTTT CASSFNLDIGPRATNEKLFF
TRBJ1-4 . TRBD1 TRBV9 TGTGCCAGCAGCGGGGGCGTGAGACAGGGAGGGGAAAAACTGTTTTTT CASSGGVRQGGEKLFF
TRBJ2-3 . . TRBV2 TGTGCCAGCAGTGATTTGACGCAGTATTTT CASSDLTQYF
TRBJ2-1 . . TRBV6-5 TGTGCCAGCAGTTACTACGAGAAGTACAATGAGCAGTTCTTC CASSYYEKYNEQFF
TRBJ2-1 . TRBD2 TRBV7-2 TGTGCCAGCAGCTTGCTCGGGACTAGCGGTTACAATGAGCAGTTCTTC CASSLLGTSGYNEQFF
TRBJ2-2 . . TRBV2 TGTGCCACTTCAGGACCCAACACCGGGGAGCTGTTTTTT CATSGPNTGELFF
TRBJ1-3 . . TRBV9 TGTGCCAGCAGCGTCCCTCCATTCGACAGGATCTCTGGAAACACCATATATTTT CASSVPPFDRISGNTIYF
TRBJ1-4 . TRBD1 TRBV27 TGTGCCAGCAGTGAGGGACAGGGGGCGACTAATGAAAAACTGTTTTTT CASSEGQGATNEKLFF
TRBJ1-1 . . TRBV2 TGTGCCAGTATGACTCTAGGGGGAGGGGGGACTGAAGCTTTCTTT CASMTLGGGGTEAFF
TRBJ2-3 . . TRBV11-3 TGTGCCAGCAGCGCCCGGACATCCCAAGATACGCAGTATTTT CASSARTSQDTQYF
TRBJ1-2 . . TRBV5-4 TGTGCCAGCAGCTTGGTGGATAACTATGGCTACACCTTC CASSLVDNYGYTF
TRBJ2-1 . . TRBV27 TGTGCCAGCAGATCCACAGGTACTGCTGCTGAGCAGTTCTTC CASRSTGTAAEQFF
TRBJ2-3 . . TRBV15 TGTGCCACCAGCACCGGACTTCCTCCGCAGTATTTT CATSTGLPPQYF
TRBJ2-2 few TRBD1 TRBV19 TGTGCCAGTAAGGGGACAGGAAAGAACACCGGGGAGCTGTTTTTT CASKGTGKNTGELFF
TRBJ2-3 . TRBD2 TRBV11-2 TGTGCCAGCAGCTTAGCAGGACTAGCGGGGCGCACAGATACGCAGTATTTT CASSLAGLAGRTDTQYF
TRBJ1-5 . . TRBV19 TGTGCCAGTAGAGGTTCGGGGCCCCGGCAGCCCCAGCATTTT CASRGSGPRQPQHF
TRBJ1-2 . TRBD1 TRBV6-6 TGTGCCAGCAGGCCGGGACAGATAATCTATGGCTACACCTTC CASRPGQIIYGYTF
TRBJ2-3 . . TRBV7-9 TGTGCCAGCGATAACTACCTTCGTGACACAGATACGCAGTATTTT CASDNYLRDTDTQYF
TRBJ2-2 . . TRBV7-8 TGTGCCAGCAGCTTAGCATCGAACACCGGGGAGCTGTTTTTT CASSLASNTGELFF
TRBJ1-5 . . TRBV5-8 TGTGCCAGCAGCCCCATCGGAAGGGGAGCTCAGCCCCAGCATTTT CASSPIGRGAQPQHF
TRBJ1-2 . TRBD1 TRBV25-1 TGTGCCAGCCGGGGACAGGGGAACTATGGCTACACCTTC CASRGQGNYGYTF
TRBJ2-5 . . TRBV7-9 TGTGCCAGCAGCTTAGAGGTCACTCAAGAGACCCAGTACTTC CASSLEVTQETQYF
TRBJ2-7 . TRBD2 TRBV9 TGTGCCAGCAGCCCCCCAGCGGGAGCCCCCTACGAGCAGTACTTC CASSPPAGAPYEQYF
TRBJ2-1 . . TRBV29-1 TGCAGCGCACGACAGGACTCGACTCCGACTGAGCAGTTCTTC CSARQDSTPTEQFF
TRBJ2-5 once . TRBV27 TGTGCCAGCAGTTTATTGGGCGCAGGACAAGAGACCCAGTACTTC CASSLLGAGQETQYF
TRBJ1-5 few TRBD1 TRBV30 TGTGCCTGGAGGACCACAGGGGTAAATCAGCCCCAGCATTTT CAWRTTGVNQPQHF
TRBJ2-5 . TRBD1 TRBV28 TGTGCCAGCAGCGCCCCTAGGACAGGGGGCGGAGAGACCCAGTACTTC CASSAPRTGGGETQYF
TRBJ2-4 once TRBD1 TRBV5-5 TGTGCCAGCTCCGGGACAGGTCTAGCCAAAAACATTCAGTACTTC CASSGTGLAKNIQYF
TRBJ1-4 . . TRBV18 TGTGCCAGCTCACCACAGGGGGGAAATGAAAAACTGTTTTTT CASSPQGGNEKLFF
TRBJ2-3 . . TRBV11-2 TGTGCCAGCAGCCCCCCAGTCGGGGAAGGCACAGATACGCAGTATTTT CASSPPVGEGTDTQYF
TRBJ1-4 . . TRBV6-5 TGTGCCAGCACGAGGACAGCTTTTAATGAAAAACTGTTTTTT CASTRTAFNEKLFF
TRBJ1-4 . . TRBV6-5 TGTGCCAGCAGTTACAAGGGAACTAATGAAAAACTGTTTTTT CASSYKGTNEKLFF
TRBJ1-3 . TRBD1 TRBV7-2 TGTGCCAGCAGCTTACGTGAACAGGGGGCTGGAAACACCATATATTTT CASSLREQGAGNTIYF
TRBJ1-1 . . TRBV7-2 TGTGCCAGCAGCTTGATGGTTAACACTGAAGCTTTCTTT CASSLMVNTEAFF
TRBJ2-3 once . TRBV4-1 TGCGCCAGCAGCCAAGTTCCCACGCGGGGCACAGATACGCAGTATTTT CASSQVPTRGTDTQYF
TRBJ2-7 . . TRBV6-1 TGTGCCAGCACCTCTAGGTCCTACGAGCAGTACTTC CASTSRSYEQYF